These 32 T cell receptor beta chains came from one sample sequenced in a study of T-cell reconstitution after alpha-beta-depleted transplantation in children. A TCRbeta library incorporating unique molecular identifiers was prepared. TCRdb re-called the PCR reads with MiXCR, one entry per CDR3 protein. The sample yields about 230,000 distinct CDR3 sequences, 9.5% to 13% seen once. Sequencing was performed on PBMCs, taken before TCRalphabeta/CD19-depleted stem cell transplant. These receptors were collected from a child younger than two with acute myeloid leukemia, due to receive a stem cell transplant.

The table lists this clonotype with many counts. V and J are TRBV12-3 or TRBV12-4 and TRBJ1-2; TRBD1 agrees at 9 bases. The CDR3 loop spans 11 amino acids. V was pared by 4 bases and J by 11 bases, with 2 bases of the junction left unmatched. The CDR3: CASSYRGRYTF. The CDR3 coding sequence is TGTGCCAGCAGTTACAGGGGGCGGTACACCTTC.

This clonotype was seen repeatedly, ten times or more. The chain carries TRBV28 and TRBJ2-7; D gene unclear. The CDR3 extends over 15 amino acids. Trimming pared 4 bases from V and 5 bases from J, leaving 18 bases between. CDR1 and CDR2 (germline): MDHEN, SYDVKM. The CDR3 protein is CASSSVSVGAHEQYF. In nucleotides, the CDR3 is TGTGCCAGCAGTTCGGTGAGCGTCGGCGCCCACGAGCAGTACTTC.

This clonotype came up many times. The rearrangement links TRBV28 to TRBJ2-1, with D possibly TRBD2 on 6 matching bases. Trimming removed 2 bases at V and 5 bases at J, with 16 bases between. This CDR3 comprises 16 residues. CDR1 and CDR2 from the germline V gene are MDHEN and SYDVKM. CDR3 coding DNA: TGTGCCAGCAGTTTAGGTCGGGGGAGTATCGACAATGAGCAGTTCTTC. This sequence encodes CASSLGRGSIDNEQFF.

This clonotype was observed at least ten times. V is TRBV7-9 and J is TRBJ1-1; a possible D gene is TRBD1 (5 bases). The V and J ends lost 6 bases and 2 bases respectively, with 13 bases between them. Germline assignment: CDR1 SEHNR and CDR2 FQNEAQ (reference sequence). The CDR3 is 14 residues long. The CDR3 region has the DNA TGTGCCAGCAGGCGAGGGGAATCAAACACTGAAGCTTTCTTT. It translates to CASRRGESNTEAFF.

The sample holds many counts of this clonotype. The rearrangement links TRBV7-9 to TRBJ1-1; D call uncertain. V dropped 1 base and J dropped 2 bases, with 8 bases sitting between them. This CDR3 has 14 amino acids. Germline CDR1 SEHNR, CDR2 FQNEAQ (reference sequence). CDR3 bases: TGTGCCAGCAGCTTAGTGTCCAGCAACACTGAAGCTTTCTTT. This codes for CASSLVSSNTEAFF.

This clonotype was seen many times. This chain joins TRBV3-1 and TRBJ1-1; 11 bases are a match to TRBD1. This CDR3 comprises 13 residues. V lost 1 base, J lost 8 bases, and 0 bases stayed unmatched. CDR1 and CDR2 from the germline V gene are LGHDT and YNNKEL (reference sequence). The CDR3, as DNA: TGTGCCAGCAGCCAAGGGACAGGGGGCGAAGCTTTCTTT. This encodes CASSQGTGGEAFF.

This clonotype was found many times. V usage is TRBV27 and J usage is TRBJ2-7; D uncertain. Deletions cut 7 bases from V and 2 bases from J, with 15 bases between. This CDR3 is 14 amino acids long. Per germline, CDR1 MNHEY and CDR2 SMNVEV (reference sequence). Here the CDR3 reads CASKENRGAYEQYF. CDR3 nucleotide sequence: TGTGCCAGCAAAGAGAACCGCGGCGCCTACGAGCAGTACTTC.

This chain connects TRBV20-1 to TRBJ2-1; D may match TRBD1 or TRBD2 (6 bases each). The CDR3 runs 13 residues. Trimming cost V 6 bases and J 9 bases, with 18 bases left between them. Germline assignment: CDR1 DFQATT and CDR2 SNEGSKA (reference sequence). CDR3 amino acids: CSASFPGGSEQFF. CDR3 in DNA: TGCAGTGCCTCTTTTCCCGGGGGCAGTGAGCAGTTCTTC.

Regarding this clonotype: Just one base apart from a much larger clone, this may be a read error. This chain links TRBV25-1 with TRBJ1-3, with D possibly being TRBD1 (5 bases). Per germline, CDR1 MGHDK and CDR2 SYGVNS. The CDR3 consists of 15 residues. V lost 3 bases, J lost 4 bases, and 13 bases lay in between. The CDR3 loop is CASSDRQRLGNTIYF. The CDR3 DNA reads as TGTGCCAGCAGTGACCGACAGAGATTGGGAAACACCATATATTTT.

This clonotype was counted many times. The J gene is TRBJ2-3, the V gene TRBV4-2; 9 bases are shared with TRBD2. Trimming took 0 bases from V and 7 from J; bases not matched to a gene: 8. Germline V gene lookup returns CDR1 LGHNA and CDR2 YNFKEQ. The CDR3 loop spans 16 amino acids. CDR3 nucleotides: TGTGCCAGCAGCCAAGATATGGCGGGAGGGCCGTATACGCAGTATTTT. This encodes CASSQDMAGGPYTQYF.

The table lists this clonotype with many counts. This chain connects TRBV3-1 to TRBJ1-1, with D possibly matching TRBD1 (5 bases). This CDR3 region has 16 residues. CDR1 and CDR2 (germline): LGHDT, YNNKEL (reference sequence). The V end lost 0 bases, the J end lost 4 bases, and 15 bases lay between the germline ends. CDR3 sequence: CASSQERPLGPTEAFF. CDR3 coding DNA: TGTGCCAGCAGCCAAGAAAGACCTCTGGGGCCCACTGAAGCTTTCTTT. Looking up the rest from reference TRBV3-1 and TRBJ1-1 gives the full variable domain: DTAVSQTPKYLVTQMGNDKSIKCEQNLGHDTMYWYKQDSKKFLKIMFSYNNKELIINETVPNRFSPKSPDKAHLNLHINSLELGDSAVYFCASSQERPLGPTEAFFGQGTRLTVV.

This clonotype occurred many times. The chain has TRBV5-1 and TRBJ2-6; tentative D call: TRBD1 (6 bases). The germline gives CDR1 SGHRS, CDR2 YFSETQ. This CDR3 has 17 residues. V lost 5 bases and J lost 2, with 17 bases in between. The CDR3 loop reads CASSSRYQGTGANVLTF. CDR3 coding DNA: TGCGCCAGCAGTTCACGATACCAGGGGACTGGGGCCAACGTCCTGACTTTC.

In this sample, this clonotype turned up many times. The chain has TRBV29-1 and TRBJ2-3, with 7 bases lining up with TRBD1. Per the germline V gene, CDR1 is SQVTM and CDR2 is ANQGSEA. The CDR3 covers 13 residues. After removal of 8 bases from V and 2 bases from J, the junction contained 7 bases not matched to a gene. The CDR3 reads CSLEDRTTDTQYF. The CDR3 DNA sequence: TGCAGCTTGGAGGACAGGACCACAGATACGCAGTATTTT.

This clonotype was counted at least ten times. The gene calls are TRBV4-2 and TRBJ2-7; unclear D gene. The V gene's germline CDR1 is LGHNA and CDR2 YNFKEQ. The germline V and J ends were trimmed by 0 bases and 1 base, with 7 bases remaining between them. This CDR3 region has 14 residues. CDR3 DNA: TGTGCCAGCAGCCAAGACTCAGAGTCCTACGAGCAGTACTTC. As protein: CASSQDSESYEQYF.

As regards this clonotype: A much larger clone is a single base away; this may be a read error. V is TRBV18 and J is TRBJ2-7; D call uncertain. The CDR3 is made up of 12 amino acids. Trimming removed 3 bases from V and 5 bases from J, with 8 bases in between. CDR1 is KGHSH and CDR2 is LQKENI in the germline V gene. CDR3 loop: CASSPLPHEQYF. The CDR3 nucleotides are TGTGCCAGCTCACCTCTCCCCCACGAGCAGTACTTC.

This clonotype was picked up many times. The CDR3 DNA sequence: TGTGCCAGCAGCTTGACAGGGTATAACACTGAAGCTTTCTTT. Protein: CASSLTGYNTEAFF. This chain connects TRBV7-6 to TRBJ1-1, with 7 bases aligning to TRBD1. V lost 3 bases and J lost 2; bases outside the gene matches: 3. Per germline, CDR1 SGHVS and CDR2 FNYEAQ. This CDR3 spans 14 amino acids.

There are many counts of this clonotype. The V call is TRBV14, the J call TRBJ2-5; 8 bases align to TRBD2. Germline CDR1 reads SGHDN; CDR2 reads FVKESK. The junction had 8 bases not matched to a gene; V was cut back by 3 bases and J by 2 bases. The CDR3 is made up of 16 amino acids. The CDR3 is CASSHRRVAGQETQYF. CDR3 in DNA: TGTGCCAGCAGCCACCGGAGGGTAGCGGGACAAGAGACCCAGTACTTC.

This clonotype was seen many times. This chain connects TRBV20-1 to TRBJ2-7; weak D call: TRBD1 (5 bases). Trimming removed 6 bases from V and 7 bases from J, with 13 bases in between. Germline CDR1 and CDR2: DFQATT and SNEGSKA (reference sequence). CDR3 size: 11 residues. The CDR3 loop is CSATGHLEQYF. CDR3 in DNA: TGCAGTGCCACCGGACACCTGGAGCAGTACTTC.

This clonotype was recorded at least ten times. DNA of the CDR3: TGTGCCAGTTTGAATTGGCGGGAGAAAAGAACACCAAGGGATGAGCAGTTCTTC. As protein: CASLNWREKRTPRDEQFF. This chain connects TRBV2 to TRBJ2-1; 7 bases fit TRBD2. Trimming cost V 9 bases and J 8 bases; bases outside gene matches: 25. Germline V gene data show CDR1 as SNHLY and CDR2 as FYNNEI. The CDR3 runs 18 residues.

The chain couples TRBV20-1 to TRBJ2-1; 11 bases are shared with TRBD2. The CDR3 contains 17 residues. Germline V lookup: CDR1 DFQATT, CDR2 SNEGSKA (reference sequence). V gave up 0 bases and J gave up 0 bases; unmatched junction bases: 4. Written as DNA, the CDR3 is TGCAGTGCTAGAGACCTCGGGACTAGCGGCTCCTACAATGAGCAGTTCTTC. This encodes CSARDLGTSGSYNEQFF.

Many counts were recorded for this clonotype. The chain carries TRBV5-1 and TRBJ2-3, with TRBD1 as a possible D gene (6 bases). CDR3 length: 13 residues. Looked up from germline, CDR1 is SGHRS and CDR2 is YFSETQ. Between the trimmed V and J ends, which lost 6 bases and 2 bases, there was a span of 10 bases. The CDR3 DNA is TGCGCCAGCACCCAGGGGACCACAGATACGCAGTATTTT. Protein: CASTQGTTDTQYF.

This clonotype has ten or more counts. This rearrangement joins TRBV11-1 to TRBJ2-2; a weak D match, TRBD1 (5 bases). CDR1 and CDR2 (germline): SGHAT, FQDESV (reference sequence). This CDR3 contains 15 residues. The V and J ends lost 2 bases and 4 bases respectively, with 11 bases between them. DNA of the CDR3: TGTGCCAGCAGCTTATGGACATATGGCACCGGGGAGCTGTTTTTT. Its protein is CASSLWTYGTGELFF.

There are many counts of this clonotype. The genes are TRBV11-2 and TRBJ2-6, with unresolved D. Germline V lookup: CDR1 SGHAT, CDR2 FQNNGV. The V gene lost 6 bases and the J gene lost 0 bases, with 6 bases spanning the gap. CDR3 length equals 14 residues. CDR3 sequence reads: CASRLLSGANVLTF. The CDR3 coding sequence is TGTGCCAGCAGACTGCTCTCTGGGGCCAACGTCCTGACTTTC.

This clonotype was recorded at least ten times. The V call is TRBV7-9, the J call TRBJ1-2; D is possibly TRBD1 (5 bases). The CDR3 loop spans 15 amino acids. Germline V CDR1 and CDR2: SEHNR, FQNEAQ (reference sequence). The V and J ends lost 0 bases and 7 bases respectively, with 15 bases between them. Here the CDR3 reads CASSLALVGTGGYTF. The DNA for the CDR3 is TGTGCCAGCAGCTTAGCGTTGGTCGGGACGGGTGGCTACACCTTC.

This clonotype was detected many times. V is TRBV12-3 or TRBV12-4 and J is TRBJ2-5; D may be TRBD1 (6 bases). The CDR3 loop spans 13 amino acids. Trimming shortened V by 6 bases and J by 2 bases, and 10 bases separated the two germline ends. The CDR3 sequence: CASSRQVQETQYF. The DNA for the CDR3 is TGTGCCAGCAGCCGACAGGTACAAGAGACCCAGTACTTC.

This clonotype was counted at least ten times. The chain combines TRBV5-1 with TRBJ2-7; TRBD2 matches 9 bases. The CDR3 sequence is 17 residues long. Germline CDR1 and CDR2: SGHRS and YFSETQ. The ends lost 2 bases at V and 9 bases at J; junction bases unmatched: 18. CDR3 loop: CASSFNTGYSGRTGQYF. As DNA, the CDR3 is TGCGCCAGCAGCTTTAATACAGGATATAGCGGGAGAACGGGGCAGTACTTC.

This clonotype has just one count. The rearrangement uses TRBV20-1 and TRBJ2-7, with D uncertain. Trimming took 0 bases from V and 0 from J, leaving 9 bases between them. The CDR3 contains 14 residues. Germline V gives CDR1 DFQATT, CDR2 SNEGSKA (reference sequence). The CDR3 sequence: CSARDPTYSYEQYF. The CDR3, as DNA: TGCAGTGCTAGAGATCCAACTTACTCCTACGAGCAGTACTTC.

V gene TRBV2 combines with J gene TRBJ2-7, with D maybe TRBD2 (5 bases). Germline lookup yields CDR1 SNHLY and CDR2 FYNNEI. The CDR3 runs to 12 residues. V was shortened by 8 bases and J by 4 bases, with 12 bases between the two germline ends. The CDR3 DNA is TGTGCCAGCGTCGGCGGAGGTTACGAGCAGTACTTC. Translation: CASVGGGYEQYF.

This clonotype was counted many times. This rearrangement joins TRBV29-1 to TRBJ1-2, with D possibly matching TRBD1 (6 bases). Trimming shortened V by 8 bases and J by 4 bases, and 20 bases separated the two germline ends. The CDR3 spans 14 residues. The germline gives CDR1 SQVTM, CDR2 ANQGSEA. This CDR3 is CSSHPGGAGYGYTF. Here the CDR3 DNA reads TGCAGCTCCCACCCCGGGGGGGCTGGCTATGGCTACACCTTC.

This clonotype occurred many times. The chain joins TRBV4-3 to TRBJ2-1, with 7 bases aligning to TRBD2. The ends lost 3 bases at V and 7 bases at J; junction bases unmatched: 9. In germline, CDR1 is LGHNA, CDR2 YSLEER. The CDR3 runs to 15 residues. The CDR3: CASSQSFAGANEQFF. CDR3 coding DNA: TGCGCCAGCAGCCAGTCCTTCGCGGGAGCGAATGAGCAGTTCTTC.

This clonotype was recorded many times. The V gene is TRBV20-1, the J gene TRBJ2-7; TRBD1 agrees at 9 bases. V lost 3 bases, J lost 4 bases, and 10 bases stayed unmatched. CDR3 length: 15 residues. The germline CDR1 and CDR2 sequences are DFQATT and SNEGSKA (reference sequence). CDR3 in DNA: TGCAGTGCTAGGGACTCCGGGACAGGGATTTACGAGCAGTACTTC. Protein sequence: CSARDSGTGIYEQYF.

The chain employs TRBV5-1 and TRBJ1-1, with 7 bases matching TRBD1. Germline V gene lookup returns CDR1 SGHRS and CDR2 YFSETQ. The CDR3 length is 13 residues. V lost 4 bases, J lost 4 bases, and 4 bases stayed unmatched. The CDR3 protein is CASSADRATEAFF. CDR3 sequence (DNA): TGCGCCAGCAGCGCAGACAGGGCCACTGAAGCTTTCTTT.